This entry lists 30 T cell receptor beta chains sequenced from one sample in a study of vaccination and CD4 T cells after COVID-19. Treatment of the sample: 10-day PBMC culture with coronavirus spike peptide pools or control peptides (ViraFEST assay). These receptors lack a known antigen. Cultured CD4+ T-cell DNA underwent Oncomine TCR Beta short-read sequencing. TCRdb independently ran MiXCR on the PCR reads; one entry per CDR3 protein. The table has 8,000 to 10,000 distinct CDR3 sequences, about 30% seen once; the top ten hold roughly 30%. Sequenced: cultured CD4+ T cells from blood. All receptors derive from a human donor with COVID-19.

CDR3: CSAMRQRQETQYF. Written as DNA, the CDR3 is TGCAGTGCAATGAGACAGAGACAAGAGACCCAGTACTTC. The V gene is TRBV20-1, the J gene TRBJ2-5, with a weak D call TRBD1 (5 bases). The ends were cut back, 6 bases at V and 2 bases at J, with 13 bases in the middle. The V gene's germline CDR1 is DFQATT and CDR2 SNEGSKA (reference sequence). The length of the CDR3 is 13 residues.

This sequence joins TRBV11-2 and TRBJ2-7; D perhaps matches TRBD2 (5 bases). With 0 bases removed from V and 3 bases from J, the gap between germline ends came to 12 bases. Germline-derived CDR1 and CDR2 are SGHAT and FQNNGV. This CDR3 is built from 15 residues. DNA of the CDR3: TGTGCCAGCAGCTTAGATCAGGCTACTAGCTACGAGCAGTACTTC. Its protein product is CASSLDQATSYEQYF.

The chain has TRBV19 and TRBJ2-5, with D perhaps assigned TRBD1 or TRBD2 (5 bases each). The CDR3 extends over 17 amino acids. Germline CDR1 is LNHDA and CDR2 is SQIVND (reference sequence). Trimming shortened V by 4 bases and J by 3 bases, and 21 bases separated the two germline ends. In nucleotides, the CDR3 is TGTGCCAGTAGTAAGACGCCGCCGGGACCTCCCGAAGAGACCCAGTACTTC. It specifies CASSKTPPGPPEETQYF.

A remark on this clonotype: A junction boundary mismatches the germline segment, possibly from a read error. The chain joins TRBV7-9 to TRBJ2-2; 8 nucleotides agree with TRBD1. The CDR3 contains 17 residues. Germline values: CDR1 SEHNR, CDR2 FQNEAQ (reference sequence). In DNA form, the CDR3 reads TGTGCCAGCAACTTATTAGGGACAGGACAAAACACCGGGGAGCTGTTTTTT. Translation: CASNLLGTGQNTGELFF.

This chain connects TRBV6-1 to TRBJ1-3; a weak D match, TRBD1 (6 bases). CDR1 and CDR2 from the germline V gene are MNHNS and SASEGT. Trimming shortened V by 6 bases and J by 4 bases, and 16 bases separated the two germline ends. This CDR3 is 15 amino acids long. CDR3 in DNA: TGTGCCAGCAGATCACAGGGAACGGAAGGAAACACCATATATTTT. It specifies CASRSQGTEGNTIYF.

This chain joins TRBV6-5 and TRBJ1-1, with D unclear. V was pared by 0 bases and J by 5 bases, with 16 bases between. This CDR3 is 16 amino acids long. Germline V gene sequence: CDR1 MNHEY, CDR2 SVGAGI. The DNA for the CDR3 is TGTGCCAGCAGTTACTCGATGGTGGCAGGAGGGACTGAAGCTTTCTTT. It is translated as CASSYSMVAGGTEAFF.

This rearrangement joins TRBV5-1 to TRBJ2-7, with 9 bases that match TRBD2. Germline V lookup: CDR1 SGHRS, CDR2 YFSETQ. The CDR3 has 16 amino acids. V lost 3 bases to trimming and J lost 0 bases; unmatched junction nucleotides: 7. CDR3 in amino acids: CASSSRLAGNSYEQYF. The CDR3 DNA reads TGCGCCAGCAGCTCTCGGCTAGCGGGGAACTCCTACGAGCAGTACTTC.

V gene TRBV29-1 combines with J gene TRBJ1-2; the match to TRBD1 covers 12 bases. Trimming took 1 base from V and 6 from J; bases not matched to a gene: 3. The CDR3 has 14 residues. CDR1 and CDR2 (germline): SQVTM, ANQGSEA. DNA of the CDR3: TGCAGCGTTGAAGGGGACAGGGGGCTTGATGGCTACACCTTC. Its translation is CSVEGDRGLDGYTF.

This clonotype was detected only a few times. This chain uses TRBV19 with TRBJ1-1; no definite D call. CDR1 and CDR2 (germline): LNHDA, SQIVND (reference sequence). V was shortened by 7 bases and J by 3 bases, with 12 bases between the two germline ends. The length of the CDR3 is 13 residues. CDR3 sequence reads: CASTLDWDTEAFF. The CDR3 DNA reads TGTGCCAGTACCCTGGACTGGGACACTGAAGCTTTCTTT.

The V call is TRBV10-3, the J call TRBJ2-1; TRBD2 matches 11 bases. Germline values: CDR1 ENHRY, CDR2 SYGVKD. This CDR3 is 14 amino acids long. After removal of 7 bases from V and 5 bases from J, the junction contained 4 bases not matched to a gene. The CDR3 DNA reads TGTGCCATCAATAGCGGGGGGGTGAACAATGAGCAGTTCTTC. Translation gives CAINSGGVNNEQFF.

V is TRBV6-1 and J is TRBJ1-2; D is possibly TRBD1 (5 bases). Germline V gives CDR1 MNHNS, CDR2 SASEGT. V was shortened by 6 bases and J by 3 bases, with 14 bases between the two germline ends. This CDR3 is built from 14 residues. CDR3 sequence reads: CASRKDGGDYGYTF. The CDR3 DNA sequence: TGTGCCAGCAGGAAGGACGGGGGGGACTATGGCTACACCTTC.

The gene calls are TRBV9 and TRBJ2-5; D is unresolved. This CDR3 region has 16 residues. V was pared by 1 base and J by 7 bases, with 20 bases between. Germline-derived CDR1 and CDR2 are SGDLS and YYNGEE. This CDR3 is CASSVNPRGANSTQYF. The CDR3 region has the DNA TGTGCCAGCAGCGTAAATCCCCGTGGCGCCAATTCGACCCAGTACTTC.

The chain combines TRBV7-9 with TRBJ2-1; 12 bases are shared with TRBD1. This CDR3 is built from 17 residues. J lost 8 bases, V lost 0 bases, and 8 bases had no gene match. Germline-derived CDR1 and CDR2 are SEHNR and FQNEAQ (reference sequence). The CDR3 DNA is TGTGCCAGCAGCTTAGCGGGGACAGGGGGCCTACACGATGAGCAGTTCTTC. It encodes CASSLAGTGGLHDEQFF.

This clonotype was detected a few times. The chain joins TRBV4-2 to TRBJ2-5, with 8 positions matching TRBD2. Germline lookup yields CDR1 LGHNA and CDR2 YNFKEQ. The trim removed 1 base at V and 2 bases at J, leaving 3 bases unmatched. The CDR3 spans 15 residues. The CDR3 DNA reads TGTGCCAGCAGCCAAGGGCGGGGGGCTCAAGAGACCCAGTACTTC. It specifies CASSQGRGAQETQYF.

Written as DNA, the CDR3 is TGCGCCAGCAGCTTAACAGGGCCTAACTATGGCTACACCTTC. It yields the protein CASSLTGPNYGYTF. The J gene is TRBJ1-2, the V gene TRBV5-1; tentatively, D is TRBD1 (6 bases). The germline gives CDR1 SGHRS, CDR2 YFSETQ. The CDR3 length is 14 residues. V was shortened by 2 bases and J by 0 bases, with 8 bases between the two germline ends.

This clonotype has more than one count but fewer than ten. The chain couples TRBV11-2 to TRBJ1-2, with D unresolved. The CDR3 loop spans 12 amino acids. The ends were cut back, 5 bases at V and 5 bases at J, with 9 bases in the middle. Germline CDR1 and CDR2: SGHAT and FQNNGV. The CDR3 spells CASSISRYGYTF. CDR3 bases: TGTGCCAGCAGCATATCACGTTATGGCTACACCTTC.

The V call is TRBV15, the J call TRBJ1-1; D is ambiguous. V was clipped by 4 bases and J by 4 bases, with 10 bases between them. Germline V CDR1 and CDR2: LNHNV, YYDKDF (reference sequence). The CDR3 contains 13 residues. The DNA for the CDR3 is TGTGCCACCAGCACCTTCCCAGGCACTGAAGCTTTCTTT. Amino acids: CATSTFPGTEAFF.

The chain joins TRBV2 to TRBJ2-7; D call uncertain. The V and J ends lost 6 bases and 2 bases respectively, with 17 bases between them. The germline CDR1 and CDR2 sequences are SNHLY and FYNNEI. CDR3 length equals 15 residues. CDR3 region: CASSDRSGRTYEQYF. The CDR3 nucleotides are TGTGCCAGCAGCGATCGTAGTGGGCGAACCTACGAGCAGTACTTC.

The chain employs TRBV20-1 and TRBJ2-3; D is tentatively TRBD1 or TRBD2 (6 bases each). Per germline, CDR1 DFQATT and CDR2 SNEGSKA (reference sequence). This CDR3 contains 15 residues. V gave up 0 bases and J gave up 1 base, with 11 bases separating them. CDR3 coding DNA: TGCAGTGCTAGAGATGGTCGGGGGCGCACAGATACGCAGTATTTT. It encodes CSARDGRGRTDTQYF.

This clonotype was seen a handful of times. The chain has TRBV7-2 and TRBJ1-2; tentative D call: TRBD1 (5 bases). The CDR3 has 15 residues. V was cut by 6 bases and J by 0 bases, with 14 bases left in between. Per germline, CDR1 SGHTA and CDR2 FQGNSA. The CDR3 here is CASRPGARPNYGYTF. DNA of the CDR3: TGTGCCAGCAGACCCGGGGCCAGACCTAACTATGGCTACACCTTC.

By share of the sample, this clonotype is medium-sized (0.01 to 0.1%). This chain connects TRBV27 to TRBJ2-2; TRBD2 agrees at 16 bases. J gave up 4 bases and V 5 bases, and 4 bases lay outside the gene matches. The CDR3 is made up of 17 amino acids. Germline V gene lookup returns CDR1 MNHEY and CDR2 SMNVEV (reference sequence). The chain's CDR3 is CASSTGLAGGPTGELFF. The CDR3 DNA reads as TGTGCCAGCAGTACGGGACTAGCGGGGGGGCCCACCGGGGAGCTGTTTTTT.

This chain joins TRBV20-1 and TRBJ1-5; a possible D gene is TRBD1 (6 bases). The germline V and J ends were trimmed by 1 base and 5 bases, with 18 bases remaining between them. Germline loops: CDR1 DFQATT, CDR2 SNEGSKA (reference sequence). The CDR3 is 16 amino acids. In DNA, the CDR3 is TGCAGTGCTAGAGTCGGCGAGGCCCCAGGGGATCAGCCCCAGCATTTT. It translates to CSARVGEAPGDQPQHF.

This clonotype has just a few counts. The chain has TRBV6-1 and TRBJ2-5, with D maybe TRBD1 (5 bases). The ends were cut back, 7 bases at V and 4 bases at J, with 13 bases in the middle. Germline values: CDR1 MNHNS, CDR2 SASEGT. The CDR3 totals 13 residues. In DNA, the CDR3 is TGTGCCAGCACAGGGATTGTCGGAGAGACCCAGTACTTC. It is translated as CASTGIVGETQYF.

In its sample, this clonotype is medium-sized. This chain links TRBV7-2 with TRBJ2-2; D call uncertain. Trimming stripped 2 bases from V and 0 bases from J, with 4 bases between. Germline CDR1 reads SGHTA; CDR2 reads FQGNSA. There are 14 residues in the CDR3. CDR3: CASSLPTNTGELFF. The CDR3 nucleotides are TGTGCCAGCAGCTTACCAACGAACACCGGGGAGCTGTTTTTT.

This clonotype was seen only a few times. V gene TRBV10-3 combines with J gene TRBJ1-5; 11 bases agree with TRBD1. There are 17 residues in the CDR3. Trimming took 2 bases from V and 6 from J; bases not matched to a gene: 9. Germline V CDR1 and CDR2: ENHRY, SYGVKD. CDR3 region: CAISERKGQGAGQPQHF. The CDR3, as DNA: TGTGCCATCAGTGAGCGAAAAGGACAGGGGGCTGGTCAGCCCCAGCATTTT.

The gene calls are TRBV6-1 and TRBJ2-7; tentative D call: TRBD1 (6 bases). CDR3 size: 12 residues. Deletions cut 8 bases from V and 2 bases from J, with 10 bases between. Germline V gives CDR1 MNHNS, CDR2 SASEGT. CDR3 loop: CASLGGTYEQYF. CDR3 nucleotide sequence: TGTGCCAGCCTAGGGGGTACCTACGAGCAGTACTTC.

In its sample, this clonotype was seen a few times. The CDR3 spells CASSMAGMVHEQYF. CDR3 DNA: TGTGCCAGTAGTATGGCGGGGATGGTCCACGAGCAGTACTTC. The chain has TRBV19 and TRBJ2-7, with TRBD2 as a possible D gene (6 bases). V gave up 3 bases and J gave up 5 bases, with 14 bases separating them. There are 14 residues in the CDR3. CDR1 LNHDA and CDR2 SQIVND come from the germline V gene (reference sequence).

The rearrangement links TRBV20-1 to TRBJ2-5; 11 bases match TRBD2. Looked up from germline, CDR1 is DFQATT and CDR2 is SNEGSKA (reference sequence). V dropped 1 base and J dropped 2; count of bases not matched to a gene: 9. This CDR3 is 17 amino acids long. The CDR3 loop reads CSARGFVAGGPQETQYF. The CDR3 bases are TGCAGTGCTAGAGGCTTCGTAGCGGGGGGGCCTCAAGAGACCCAGTACTTC.

The chain has TRBV6-1 and TRBJ2-7; 7 nucleotides align to TRBD1. Per the germline V gene, CDR1 is MNHNS and CDR2 is SASEGT. Losses at the gene ends were 7 bases for V and 0 bases for J; bases not matched to a gene: 3. CDR3 size: 13 residues. The CDR3 loop reads CASTRQGSYEQYF. As DNA, the CDR3 is TGTGCCAGCACTAGACAGGGCTCCTACGAGCAGTACTTC.

By frequency in the sample, this clonotype is large (0.1 to 1%). This chain joins TRBV29-1 and TRBJ1-1, with D unclear. Trimming cost V 5 bases and J 11 bases, with 15 bases left between them. CDR1 SQVTM and CDR2 ANQGSEA come from the germline V gene. The CDR3 has 11 amino acids. The DNA of the CDR3 is TGCAGCGTTTCAGAATCGTTTGGGGCTTTCTTT. Translation: CSVSESFGAFF.